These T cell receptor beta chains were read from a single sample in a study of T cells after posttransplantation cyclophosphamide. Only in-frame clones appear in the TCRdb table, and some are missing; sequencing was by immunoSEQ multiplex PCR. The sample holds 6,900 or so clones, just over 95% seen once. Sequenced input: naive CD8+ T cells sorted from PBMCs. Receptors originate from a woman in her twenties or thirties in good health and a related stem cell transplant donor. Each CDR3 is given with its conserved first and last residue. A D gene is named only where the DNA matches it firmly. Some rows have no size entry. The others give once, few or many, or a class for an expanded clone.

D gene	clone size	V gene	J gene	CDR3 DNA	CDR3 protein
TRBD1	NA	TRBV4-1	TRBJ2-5	TGCGCCAGCAGTTTCAGGGCCCGGACAGGACCCGGGGAGACCCAGTACTTC	CASSFRARTGPGETQYF
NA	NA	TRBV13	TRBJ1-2	TGTGCCAGCAGTTCACGTGTTCAGGGAGGCTATGGCTACACCTTC	CASSSRVQGGYGYTF
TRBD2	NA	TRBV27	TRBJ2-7	TGTGCCAGCAGTTTGCGGGGGGGCCGTGGGGAGCAGTACTTC	CASSLRGGRGEQYF
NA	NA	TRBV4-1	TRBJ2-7	TGCGCCAGCAGCCACAGGGGTGGCGCCGAGCAGTACTTC	CASSHRGGAEQYF
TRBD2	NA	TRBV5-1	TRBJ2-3	TGCGCCAGCAGCTCGGGGGAGGGGTCGGGAGATACGCAGTATTTT	CASSSGEGSGDTQYF
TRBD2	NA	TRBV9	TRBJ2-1	TGTGCCAGCAGACCCACCGGGAGCGGGGGCTATGAGCAGTTCTTC	CASRPTGSGGYEQFF
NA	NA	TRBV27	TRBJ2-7	TGTGCCAGCGGATTTGGCAGGGGCTACGAGCAGTACTTC	CASGFGRGYEQYF
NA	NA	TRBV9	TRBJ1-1	TGTGCCAGCAGCGTAGGAGCAGGGATGAACACTGAAGCTTTCTTT	CASSVGAGMNTEAFF
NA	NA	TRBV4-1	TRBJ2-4	TGCGCCAGCAGCCCTCGACAAGGGGCAAACATTCAGTACTTC	CASSPRQGANIQYF
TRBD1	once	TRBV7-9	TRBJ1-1	TGTGCCAGCAGCTCCCAGGGGGGCAACACTGAAGCTTTCTTT	CASSSQGGNTEAFF
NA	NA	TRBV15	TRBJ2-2	TGTGCCACCAGCAGAGATACCCCGGACAGACTCACCGGGGAGCTGTTTTTT	CATSRDTPDRLTGELFF
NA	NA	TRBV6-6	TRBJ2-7	TGTGCCAGCAGTTATACGGGGACCTACGAGCAGTACTTC	CASSYTGTYEQYF
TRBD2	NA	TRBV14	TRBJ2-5	TGTGCCAGCAGCCCCGGGGGGTCTTTAGTCATGGAGACCCAGTACTTC	CASSPGGSLVMETQYF
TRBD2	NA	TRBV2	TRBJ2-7	TGTGCCGGTAGCGGGGGTAGTTTTTACGAGCAGTACTTC	CAGSGGSFYEQYF
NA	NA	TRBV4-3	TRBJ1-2	TGCGCCAGCAGCCAAGACGACGGGGACTATGGCTACACCTTC	CASSQDDGDYGYTF
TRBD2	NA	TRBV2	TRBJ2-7	TGTGCCAGCAGTGACCCCGGGACTACAGACGAGCAGTACTTC	CASSDPGTTDEQYF
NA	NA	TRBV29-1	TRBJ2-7	TGCAGCGTTGTCGAGGACTACGAGCAGTACTTC	CSVVEDYEQYF
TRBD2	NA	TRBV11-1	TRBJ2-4	TGTGCCAGCAGCGATAGCGGACTAGCGGGGGAGGGACACATTCAGTACTTC	CASSDSGLAGEGHIQYF
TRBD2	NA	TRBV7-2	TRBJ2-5	TGTGCCAGCAGCTTTTGGAGCGGGGGGGCTGTGACCCAGTACTTC	CASSFWSGGAVTQYF
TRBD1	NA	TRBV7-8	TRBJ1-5	TGTGCCAGCAGCAAGGGACAGGGTCAGCCCCAGCATTTT	CASSKGQGQPQHF
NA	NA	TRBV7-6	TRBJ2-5	TGTGCCAGCAGCTTAGGCCGCGGGGAGACCCAGTACTTC	CASSLGRGETQYF
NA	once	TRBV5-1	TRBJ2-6	TGCGCCAGCACGGGAGCAGCCAACTCTGGGGCCAACGTCCTGACTTTC	CASTGAANSGANVLTF
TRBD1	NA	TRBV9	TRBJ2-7	TGTGCCAGCAGCCCTTGGACAGGGAGCTCCTACGAGCAGTACTTC	CASSPWTGSSYEQYF
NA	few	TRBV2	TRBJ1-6	TGTGCCAGCAGGGAGGCCGCAGGAGGGAATTCACCCCTCCACTTT	CASREAAGGNSPLHF
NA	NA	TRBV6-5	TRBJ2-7	TGTGCCAGCAGTTACGGAGGAGGGGTATACGAGCAGTACTTC	CASSYGGGVYEQYF
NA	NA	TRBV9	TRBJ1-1	TGTGCCAGCGGCCCAATGAACACTGAAGCTTTCTTT	CASGPMNTEAFF
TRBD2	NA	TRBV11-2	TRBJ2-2	TGTGCCAGCAGCTTAGATTGGGGGGGAACCGGGGAGCTGTTTTTT	CASSLDWGGTGELFF
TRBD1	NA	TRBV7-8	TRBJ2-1	TGTGCCAGCAGCTCAAAGGGACAGGGGACCTACAATGAGCAGTTCTTC	CASSSKGQGTYNEQFF
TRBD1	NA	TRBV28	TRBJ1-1	TGTGCCAGCAGTTTACCACCCCCAGGGACCTACAGGGGGAACACTGAAGCTTTCTTT	CASSLPPPGTYRGNTEAFF
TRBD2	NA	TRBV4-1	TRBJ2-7	TGCGCCAGCAGCCGAGGGACGGGGGGGGAGTACTACGAGCAGTACTTC	CASSRGTGGEYYEQYF
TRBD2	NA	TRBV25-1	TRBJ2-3	TGTGCCAGCAGTGAGGCGGTAGGGGCGGGGGGAGATACGCAGTATTTT	CASSEAVGAGGDTQYF
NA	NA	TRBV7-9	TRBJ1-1	TGTGCCAGCAGCTCAACGATAGTTTCAAGGGGCACTGAAGCTTTCTTT	CASSSTIVSRGTEAFF
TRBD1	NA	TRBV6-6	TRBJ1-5	TGTGCCAGCAGTTACTCAGGGGGCGCTGACCAGCCCCAGCATTTT	CASSYSGGADQPQHF